The 21 T cell receptor beta chains below come from one sample, sequenced in a study of cytomegalovirus exposure and HLA in healthy donors. The PCR used 60 Vbeta and 13 Jbeta primers. TCRdb's table, derived via immunoSEQ multiplex PCR, lists solely in-frame clones and lacks some. The sample contains 99,000 or so clones, about three quarters of which appear only once. The specimen was PBMCs. The receptors come from a man in his fifties or sixties in good health and CMV-seropositive.

The chain links TRBV19 to TRBJ2-3, with 12 bases matching TRBD2. V lost 5 bases and J lost 3; bases outside the gene matches: 12. The germline V gene has CDR1 LNHDA and CDR2 SQIVND (reference sequence). This CDR3 is built from 18 residues. The CDR3 reads CASSPAASGGGWTDTQYF. CDR3 DNA sequence: TGTGCCAGTAGTCCGGCGGCTAGCGGGGGGGGGTGGACAGATACGCAGTATTTT.

The chain is built from TRBV5-1 and TRBJ1-3; D might be TRBD1 (6 bases). V lost 4 bases and J 4 bases, leaving 15 bases between the germline ends. The CDR3 loop spans 15 amino acids. Looked up from germline, CDR1 is SGHRS and CDR2 is YFSETQ. In nucleotides, the CDR3 is TGCGCCAGCAGCATAACCACAGGGTCGGGAAACACCATATATTTT. Protein: CASSITTGSGNTIYF.

J is TRBJ2-2 and V is TRBV6-5; 8 bases line up with TRBD1. The CDR3 covers 15 residues. CDR1 is MNHEY and CDR2 is SVGAGI in the germline V gene. J was trimmed by 4 bases and V by 6 bases; bases with no gene match: 7. The CDR3 here is CASRPTGATTGELFF. Here the CDR3 DNA reads TGTGCCAGCAGACCGACAGGGGCGACCACCGGGGAGCTGTTTTTT.

J is TRBJ1-5 and V is TRBV5-8; D might be TRBD1 (6 bases). The CDR3 extends over 14 amino acids. Deletions cut 4 bases from V and 4 bases from J, with 12 bases between. The germline CDR1 and CDR2 sequences are SGHTS and YDEGEE. CDR3 region: CASSAGTTNQPQHF. The DNA of the CDR3 is TGTGCCAGCAGCGCCGGGACAACTAATCAGCCCCAGCATTTT.

The chain employs TRBV6-5 and TRBJ1-1; D is unclear. CDR3 length: 13 amino acids. V lost 6 bases and J 1 base, leaving 9 bases between the germline ends. CDR1 and CDR2 (germline): MNHEY, SVGAGI. In nucleotides, the CDR3 is TGTGCCAGCAGACTAATCAAGAACACTGAAGCTTTCTTT. It yields the protein CASRLIKNTEAFF.

This clone was observed once. The chain employs TRBV18 and TRBJ2-7; 7 nucleotides align to TRBD2. CDR3 size: 17 residues. The V gene end was trimmed by 0 bases and the J gene end by 6 bases; junction bases not matched to a gene: 14. Germline V lookup: CDR1 KGHSH, CDR2 LQKENI. The CDR3 DNA is TGTGCCAGCTCACCACCGGGAACCCTCGGGAGGAGTACCGAGCAGTACTTC. This encodes CASSPPGTLGRSTEQYF. The full variable domain, rest sourced from reference TRBV18 and TRBJ2-7, is NAGVMQNPRHLVRRRGQEARLRCSPMKGHSHVYWYRQLPEEGLKFMVYLQKENIIDESGMPKERFSAEFPKEGPSILRIQQVVRGDSAAYFCASSPPGTLGRSTEQYFGPGTRLTVT.

V usage is TRBV7-9 and J usage is TRBJ1-2, with D maybe TRBD1 (6 bases). The V end was cut by 5 bases, the J end by 8 bases, with 18 bases between. CDR3 length: 14 residues. Germline lookup yields CDR1 SEHNR and CDR2 FQNEAQ (reference sequence). CDR3 sequence reads: CASSLRDIESGYTF. Written as DNA, the CDR3 is TGTGCCAGCAGCCTCCGGGACATCGAATCCGGCTACACCTTC.

The chain has TRBV29-1 and TRBJ2-7; 9 nucleotides align to TRBD1. CDR1 and CDR2 (germline): SQVTM, ANQGSEA. This CDR3 has 15 amino acids. V was clipped by 1 base and J by 2 bases; unmatched bases: 6. The CDR3 nucleotides are TGCAGCGTTGAAGGACGACAGGGGGTTGCCTACGAGCAGTACTTC. Protein product: CSVEGRQGVAYEQYF.

V usage is TRBV20-1 and J usage is TRBJ2-1; D call uncertain. Trimming cost V 6 bases and J 6 bases, with 9 bases left between them. The CDR3 totals 11 residues. CDR1 is DFQATT and CDR2 is SNEGSKA in the germline V gene (reference sequence). In nucleotides, the CDR3 is TGCAGTGCCCGGAGCCCCAATGAGCAGTTCTTC. This encodes CSARSPNEQFF.

In this sample, this clone turned up a few times. V is TRBV19 and J is TRBJ1-4; D remains ambiguous. The CDR3 spans 13 residues. Between the trimmed V and J ends, which lost 9 bases and 8 bases, there was a span of 16 bases. The germline V gene encodes CDR1 LNHDA and CDR2 SQIVND (reference sequence). CDR3 amino acids: CASKSPVKEKLFF. Here the CDR3 DNA reads TGTGCCAGCAAATCACCGGTGAAGGAAAAACTGTTTTTT.

The chain couples TRBV9 to TRBJ2-7; 8 bases match TRBD2. CDR3 size: 15 residues. Germline trimming cut 0 bases from V and 3 bases from J; bases unmatched to any gene: 5. CDR1 is SGDLS and CDR2 is YYNGEE in the germline V gene. CDR3 residues: CASSVEGTRFYEQYF. In nucleotides, the CDR3 is TGTGCCAGCAGCGTAGAGGGGACTAGGTTCTACGAGCAGTACTTC.

The rearrangement joins TRBV9 to TRBJ2-5; tentatively, D is TRBD1 (6 bases). CDR3 length: 14 residues. Trimming pared 0 bases from V and 4 bases from J, leaving 10 bases between. Germline-derived CDR1 and CDR2 are SGDLS and YYNGEE. The CDR3 region has the DNA TGTGCCAGCAGCGTAGGTCGCAGGGGAGAGACCCAGTACTTC. Encoded protein: CASSVGRRGETQYF. Together with reference TRBV9 and TRBJ2-5, the CDR3 gives the full variable domain: DSGVTQTPKHLITATGQRVTLRCSPRSGDLSVYWYQQSLDQGLQFLIQYYNGEERAKGNILERFSAQQFPDLHSELNLSSLELGDSALYFCASSVGRRGETQYFGPGTRLLVL.

V usage is TRBV5-3 and J usage is TRBJ1-5, with D perhaps TRBD1 (6 bases). TRBV5-3 is assigned to the ORF class and has an uncertain function. This CDR3 spans 14 amino acids. Trimming removed 4 bases from V and 5 bases from J, with 13 bases in between. The CDR3: CARSLRGSYQPQHF. CDR3 nucleotide sequence: TGTGCCAGAAGCCTCAGGGGTAGTTATCAGCCCCAGCATTTT.

The V and J genes are TRBV5-8 and TRBJ2-7; 9 positions agree with TRBD1. CDR1 and CDR2 (germline): SGHTS, YDEGEE. This CDR3 spans 14 amino acids. V was clipped by 6 bases and J by 6 bases; unmatched bases: 10. In DNA form, the CDR3 reads TGTGCCAGCACCATGGACAGGGGCAGGGGCGAGCAGTACTTC. Residues: CASTMDRGRGEQYF.

CDR3 in DNA: TGTGCCAGTAGTCCGGGACAGAGGGGCTACACCTTC. Its protein product is CASSPGQRGYTF. The J gene is TRBJ1-2, the V gene TRBV19, with 7 bases aligning to TRBD1. With 5 bases clipped from V and 8 bases from J, the junction kept 5 bases outside the gene matches. Germline lookup yields CDR1 LNHDA and CDR2 SQIVND (reference sequence). The CDR3 is 12 amino acids.

The chain combines TRBV19 with TRBJ1-1; D possibly corresponds to TRBD1 (5 bases). Trimming took off 4 bases at V and 2 bases at J, with 11 bases between the two ends. Germline assignment: CDR1 LNHDA and CDR2 SQIVND (reference sequence). CDR3 length: 14 residues. For the CDR3, the DNA is TGTGCCAGTAGTACCCAGGGTGTTAACACTGAAGCTTTCTTT. It translates to CASSTQGVNTEAFF.

This chain connects TRBV5-8 to TRBJ2-5, with TRBD1 matching over 7 bases. The CDR3 sequence is 14 residues long. Germline V gives CDR1 SGHTS, CDR2 YDEGEE. Trimming removed 3 bases from V and 1 base from J; junction bases left unmatched: 3. The CDR3 sequence: CASSYRGAQETQYF. The CDR3 nucleotides read TGTGCCAGCAGCTACAGGGGTGCCCAAGAGACCCAGTACTTC.

The genes are TRBV6-4 and TRBJ1-4, with 10 positions matching TRBD1. The CDR3 covers 19 residues. The germline CDR1 and CDR2 sequences are MRHNA and SNTAGT. The V gene end was trimmed by 0 bases and the J gene end by 7 bases; junction bases not matched to a gene: 14. The CDR3 DNA reads TGTGCCAGCAGTGACTCGAGACAGGGGGCGCAAGAATTGGGTGAAAAACTGTTTTTT. Its translation: CASSDSRQGAQELGEKLFF.

The genes are TRBV11-2 and TRBJ2-1; 7 bases line up with TRBD2. The CDR3 is 15 residues long. The germline V gene has CDR1 SGHAT and CDR2 FQNNGV. V was pared by 1 base and J by 4 bases, with 4 bases of the junction left unmatched. The CDR3, as DNA: TGTGCCAGCAGCTTAGGGGGGGGTGATTACAATGAGCAGTTCTTC. Translating gives CASSLGGGDYNEQFF.

This clone was picked up a small number of times. The DNA of the CDR3 is TGTGCCTGGAGTGCCATAGAGACTAGCGGCTCCTACAATGAGCAGTTCTTC. Translating it yields CAWSAIETSGSYNEQFF. This sequence joins TRBV30 and TRBJ2-1, with 9 bases aligning to TRBD2. This CDR3 region has 17 residues. The V gene end was trimmed by 1 base and the J gene end by 0 bases; junction bases not matched to a gene: 7. CDR1 is GTSNPN and CDR2 is SVGIG in the germline V gene (reference sequence).

This clone appeared a few times. The germline gene is not matched at one end of the junction; a read error may be the cause. The genes are TRBV27 and TRBJ1-6; D is perhaps TRBD1 (6 bases). The CDR3 covers 14 residues. In germline, CDR1 is MNHEY, CDR2 SMNVEV (reference sequence). The CDR3 DNA is TGTGCCAGCATGGCCGGGGGGCTCAATTCGCCCCTCCACTTT. It codes for CASMAGGLNSPLHF.